This TCR beta chain stems from a study of blood T cell repertoires in COVID-19. Authors' methods: Amplification of reference gene primers provided the estimated nucleated cell counts. Libraries were prepared by immunoSEQ multiplex PCR; TCRdb keeps only in-frame clonotypes and omits some of them. V, J and clone size are taken as reported in that table, and D and trimming were inferred from the DNA itself. The top ten hold approximately 6.2% of the sample, which has 240,000 or so clones, approximately 87% seen once. The source is a man in his 60s with acute or convalescent COVID-19. Material for sequencing was peripheral blood.

CDR3 residues: CASSQRQGTYEQYF. In DNA form, the CDR3 reads TGCGCCAGCAGCCAGAGACAGGGGACCTACGAGCAGTACTTC. This rearrangement joins TRBV5-1 to TRBJ2-7, with 8 nucleotides matching TRBD1. CDR3 length equals 14 residues. Germline V gives CDR1 SGHRS, CDR2 YFSETQ. J lost 2 bases, V lost 4 bases, and 5 bases had no gene match.